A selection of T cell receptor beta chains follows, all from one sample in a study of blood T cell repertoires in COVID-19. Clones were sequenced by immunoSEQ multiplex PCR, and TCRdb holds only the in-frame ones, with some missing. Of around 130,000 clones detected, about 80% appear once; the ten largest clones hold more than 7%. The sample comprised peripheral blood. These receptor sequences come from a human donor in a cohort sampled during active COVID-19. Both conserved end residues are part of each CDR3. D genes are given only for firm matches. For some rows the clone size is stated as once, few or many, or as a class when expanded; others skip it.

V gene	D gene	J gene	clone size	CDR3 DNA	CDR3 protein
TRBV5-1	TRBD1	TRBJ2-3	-	TGCGCCAGCAGCTTGGGGACAGGGTCTAGCACAGATACGCAGTATTTT	CASSLGTGSSTDTQYF
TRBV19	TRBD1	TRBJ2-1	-	TGTGCCAGTAGTCAGGCATCCGGGACAGGGTTCTACAATGAGCAGTTCTTC	CASSQASGTGFYNEQFF
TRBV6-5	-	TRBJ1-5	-	TGTGCCAGCAGTTCCAAAGGACAGTTCAATCAGCCCCAGCATTTT	CASSSKGQFNQPQHF
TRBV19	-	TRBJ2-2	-	-	CASTSGTPNTGELFF
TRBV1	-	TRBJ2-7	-	TGCACCAGCAGCCAAGAGCTCACCCTAGGTCCGTACGAGCAGTACTTC	CTSSQELTLGPYEQYF
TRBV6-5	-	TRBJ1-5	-	TGTGCCAGCAGCTCGGGGAGCAATCAGCCCCAGCATTTT	CASSSGSNQPQHF
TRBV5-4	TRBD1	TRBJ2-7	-	TGTGCCAGCAGCCGGTCGGGACAGCTTGGAAGCTACGAGCAGTACTTC	CASSRSGQLGSYEQYF
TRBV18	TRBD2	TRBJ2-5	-	TGTGCCAGCTCATGGACTAGAGAAGAGACCCAGTACTTC	CASSWTREETQYF
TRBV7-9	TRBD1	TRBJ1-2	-	TGTGCCAGCAGCCAAAGGGGGCTAGGCTACACCTTC	CASSQRGLGYTF
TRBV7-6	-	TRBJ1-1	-	TGTGCCAGCAGCTTAGGGGGCGAGGTCTCTGAAGCTTTCTTT	CASSLGGEVSEAFF
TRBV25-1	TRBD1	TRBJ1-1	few	TGTGCCAGCAGTAAACAGGGGAGGAACACTGAAGCTTTCTTT	CASSKQGRNTEAFF
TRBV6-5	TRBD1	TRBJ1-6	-	TGTGCCAGCACCGAGACAGGGAATGGGTCACCCCTCCACTTT	CASTETGNGSPLHF
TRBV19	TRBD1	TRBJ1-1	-	TGTGCCAGTAGTATCCCGCAGGGGGCTCAGGCCGCTTTCTTT	CASSIPQGAQAAFF
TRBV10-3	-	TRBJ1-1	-	TGTGCCATCAGAACTCGGGTGGACACTGAAGCTTTCTTT	CAIRTRVDTEAFF
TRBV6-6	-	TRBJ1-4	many	TGTGCCACCTTTACAGGAGCAACTAATGAAAAACTGTTTTTT	CATFTGATNEKLFF
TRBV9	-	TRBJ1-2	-	TGTGCCAGCAGCCAAGGGGACTCGAGGTACTATGGCTACACCTTC	CASSQGDSRYYGYTF
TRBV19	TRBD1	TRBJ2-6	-	TGTGCCAGTACCTTGGGACAGGGTCCCTCTGGGGCCAACGTCCTGACTTTC	CASTLGQGPSGANVLTF
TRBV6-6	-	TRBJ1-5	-	TGTGCCAGCAGTTACTCCGTGCAGGATCAGCCCCAGCATTTT	CASSYSVQDQPQHF
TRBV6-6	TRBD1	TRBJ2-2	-	TGTGCCAGCAGTCAGGGACAGTATGACACCGGGGAGCTGTTTTTT	CASSQGQYDTGELFF
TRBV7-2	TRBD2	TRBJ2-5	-	TGTGCCAGCAGCGTCTCTAGCGGGGGGTGGGAGACCCAGTACTTC	CASSVSSGGWETQYF
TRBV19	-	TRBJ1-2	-	TGTGCCAGTAGTAGTACTGGAGGTGGCTACACCTTC	CASSSTGGGYTF
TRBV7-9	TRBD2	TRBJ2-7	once	TGTGCCAGCAGCTTTACTAGCGGGGTGTTCTACGAGCAGTACTTC	CASSFTSGVFYEQYF
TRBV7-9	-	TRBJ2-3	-	TGTGCCAGCAGCTTAGCACTAGAGGTGCAGTATTTT	CASSLALEVQYF
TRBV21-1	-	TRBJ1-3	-	TGTGCCAGCAGCCAACAGGGGTCGGGAAACACCATATATTTT	CASSQQGSGNTIYF
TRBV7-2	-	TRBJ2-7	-	TGTGCCAGCAGCATACGGTTTTCGACCGGGACACGTACCTACGAGCAGTACTTC	CASSIRFSTGTRTYEQYF
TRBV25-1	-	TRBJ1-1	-	TGTGCCAGCAGTGGGGGGGGTACGGTTTCGGACACTGAAGCTTTCTTT	CASSGGGTVSDTEAFF
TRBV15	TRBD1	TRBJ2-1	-	TGTGCCACCAGCAGTCGGGACAGGGACTACAATGAGCAGTTCTTC	CATSSRDRDYNEQFF
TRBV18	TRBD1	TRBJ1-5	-	TGTGCCAGCTCGACCGAGGACAGGGCGAATCAGCCCCAGCATTTT	CASSTEDRANQPQHF
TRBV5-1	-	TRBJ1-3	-	TGCGCCAGCAGCTTGGGCGGGAACTCTGGAAACACCATATATTTT	CASSLGGNSGNTIYF
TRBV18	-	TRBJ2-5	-	TGTGCCAGCTCACCCCCGGGTCTAGTCAAAGAGACCCAGTACTTC	CASSPPGLVKETQYF
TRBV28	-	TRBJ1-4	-	TGTGCCAGCAGTGGGGCGGATGAAAAACTGTTTTTT	CASSGADEKLFF
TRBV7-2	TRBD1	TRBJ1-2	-	TGTGCCAGCAGCTCTACGACCGGGACAGAATCCGCCTTC	CASSSTTGTESAF
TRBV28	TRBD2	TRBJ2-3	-	TGTGCCAGCAACTCCCGCGGGGGTTACACAGATACGCAGTATTTT	CASNSRGGYTDTQYF
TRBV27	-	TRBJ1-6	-	TGTGCCAGCAGTTTACGGGGTATTGATTCACCCCTCCACTTT	CASSLRGIDSPLHF
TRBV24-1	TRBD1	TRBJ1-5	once	TGTGCCACCAGTGAGGGGGGACAGGGGGTCTGGCAGCCCCAGCATTTT	CATSEGGQGVWQPQHF
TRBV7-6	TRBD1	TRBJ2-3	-	TGTGCCAGCAGCTTAGCCCCAGGGGGCGCGACAGATACGCAGTATTTT	CASSLAPGGATDTQYF
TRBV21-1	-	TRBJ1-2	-	TGTGCCAGCAGCAAAGCCGGGACAGGGGAAGGAGTCGACTATGGCTACACCTTC	CASSKAGTGEGVDYGYTF
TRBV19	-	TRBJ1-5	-	TGTGCCAGTAGTTTAAGGGGGAGGGGACAGCCCCAGCATTTT	CASSLRGRGQPQHF
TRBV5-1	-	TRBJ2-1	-	TGCGCCAGCGCCGGAACAGTTATCAATGAGCAGTTCTTC	CASAGTVINEQFF
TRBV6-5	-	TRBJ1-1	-	TGTGCCAGCAGTTACTCTGGAGAGACTGAAGCTTTCTTT	CASSYSGETEAFF
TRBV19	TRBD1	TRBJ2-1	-	TGTGACATCCTGAGGACAGGGGATGTCAATGAGCAGTTCTTC	CDILRTGDVNEQFF
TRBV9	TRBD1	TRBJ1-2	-	TGTGCCAGCAGCGTAGGGACAGGGGAGTACTATGGCTACACCTTC	CASSVGTGEYYGYTF
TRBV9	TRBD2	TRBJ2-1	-	TGTGCCAGCAGCGCGACTAGCGGGGGGCACAATGAGCAGTTCTTC	CASSATSGGHNEQFF
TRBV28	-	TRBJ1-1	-	TGTGCCAGCAGCGAGGACACTAACACTGAAGCTTTCTTT	CASSEDTNTEAFF
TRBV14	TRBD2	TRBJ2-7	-	TGTGCCAGCAGCCAAGTTGCGGGGGGGCCCCGCGAGCAGTACTTC	CASSQVAGGPREQYF
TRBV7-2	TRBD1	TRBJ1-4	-	TGTGCCAGCAGTCAAAGGGGACAGATTAATGAAAAACTGTTTTTT	CASSQRGQINEKLFF
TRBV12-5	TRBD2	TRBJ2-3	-	TGTGCTAGTGGTTCGGGGGGAGATACGCAGTATTTT	CASGSGGDTQYF
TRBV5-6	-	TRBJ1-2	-	TGTGCCAGCAGCTTGGATGGAGGGAACTATGGCTACACCTTC	CASSLDGGNYGYTF
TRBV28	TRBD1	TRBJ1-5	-	TGTGCCAGCAGCGGTACAGGGGGCGGTCAGCCCCAGCATTTT	CASSGTGGGQPQHF
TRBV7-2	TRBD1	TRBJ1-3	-	TGTGCCAGCAGCCCGCAGACAGGGACTGGAAACACCATATATTTT	CASSPQTGTGNTIYF
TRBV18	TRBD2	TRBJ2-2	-	TGTGCCAGCGCGGCGGGGGCCGGGGAGCTGTTTTTT	CASAAGAGELFF